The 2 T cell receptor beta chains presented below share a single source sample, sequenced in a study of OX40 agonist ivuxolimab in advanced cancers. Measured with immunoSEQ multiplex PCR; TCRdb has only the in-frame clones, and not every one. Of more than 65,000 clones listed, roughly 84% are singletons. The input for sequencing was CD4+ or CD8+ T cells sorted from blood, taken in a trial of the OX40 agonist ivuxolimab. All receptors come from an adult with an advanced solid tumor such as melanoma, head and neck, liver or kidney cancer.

This CDR3 is CASNPTGGTDTQYF. The CDR3 DNA reads as TGTGCCAGCAACCCGACAGGGGGAACAGATACGCAGTATTTT. This rearrangement joins TRBV19 to TRBJ2-3; TRBD1 matches at 9 bases. The ends lost 9 bases at V and 3 bases at J; junction bases unmatched: 7. Germline loops: CDR1 LNHDA, CDR2 SQIVND (reference sequence). This CDR3 has 14 amino acids.

The CDR3 reads CASSLTGGDQPQHF. The CDR3 nucleotides read TGTGCCAGCAGCTTAACAGGGGGGGATCAGCCCCAGCATTTT. The chain couples TRBV7-3 to TRBJ1-5, with D maybe TRBD1 (6 bases). The V gene's germline CDR1 is SGHTA and CDR2 FQGTGA. The germline V and J ends were trimmed by 0 bases and 5 bases, with 8 bases remaining between them. CDR3 length: 14 residues.